Included here is one T cell receptor (beta chain) sequence, with context. This clonotype was seen a few times. The antigen it recognizes is unknown. Nothing much larger sits one base from this clone, and base qualities are not available. The TCR beta CDR3 regions were amplified from RNA transcripts. The first round of RT-PCR for the TCR CDR3 was performed with the HTBI primer set and the Qiagen OneStep RT-PCR kit. Libraries were constructed in a second round of multiplex PCR, after which size selection and purification were carried out. Paired-end sequencing of the libraries was performed with 100 bp reads on an Illumina HiSeq2000. The authors' analysis ran thus. SOAPnuke was used to process the raw data, with reads discarded if the reads contained adapters or uncalled bases, had a mean Phred below 15, or lacked an exact constant-primer or identifier match. High-quality paired reads were merged with COPE v1.2.5, and unique nucleotide sequences were defined as clonotypes. Clonotypes were aligned to IMGT TRBV, TRBD and TRBJ reference segments using MiTCR v1.1. Only V-J combinations with frequency above 0.0001, covering 99% to 99.2% of repertoires, were analysed. A TCS score was defined as the ratio between F50 (clonal expansion) and ExV (chaos), using BLOSUM62-based TCRdist between CDR3 peptides within each V-J. Welch's t-statistics and random forest reduced around 510 V-J features to some 14, which were used in a naive Bayes classifier (R e1071). The similarity between thyroid and blood repertoires was quantified using the Morisita-Horn index. Using fastp at Q25 and MiXCR, TCRdb reprocessed the public reads and kept productive beta chains. Every entry covers one CDR3 protein and lists the most common genes and DNA from its rows. The V and J calls shown here were made by TCRdb, not taken from the authors' results. The table for this sample lists roughly 560,000 distinct CDR3 sequences; roughly 15% of them were counted only once. The ten largest clones represent about 4% of the sample.

The sample comes from a study of T cells in Graves' hyperthyroidism and ophthalmopathy (dated by TCRdb to between 2018 and 2020). Notes on the research overall: Peripheral blood samples were taken at initial diagnosis, before any treatment was given. To identify distinguishing TCR V-J signatures, a discovery cohort of about a hundred patients was used, comprising approximately 40 with Graves' ophthalmopathy and 55 to 65 with stable Graves' hyperthyroidism. After sampling, hyperthyroidism patients received methimazole starting at 30 mg daily, and ophthalmopathy patients received high-dose intravenous methylprednisolone. An independent validation cohort of under 20 hyperthyroidism patients and about 15 patients who later progressed to ophthalmopathy tested prospective prediction of ophthalmopathy. The approximately 90 discovery patients were divided at random into training and test sets in a 7:3 ratio. The study also compared thyroid tissue and blood T-cell repertoires from about 6 Graves' hyperthyroidism patients. TCR Vbeta CDR3 sequencing of 120 to 150 peripheral blood samples (under 45 ophthalmopathy, 75 to 80 hyperthyroidism and roughly 17 progressor patients) is reported in the paper. Overall results and qualifications from the work: No statistical method was used to fix the sample size in advance, and group allocation was not hidden from the investigators. Blood samples also contained most of the expanded thyroid clonotypes (frequency above 0.001), which suggests that blood repertoires may reflect thyroid immune responses. A model built on a 13 V-J signature distinguished ophthalmopathy from stable hyperthyroidism, reaching around 90% sensitivity and around 82% specificity in cross-validation and 80%/75% in testing. In validation, progression to ophthalmopathy was predicted by the model with around 71% sensitivity and 72% to 80% specificity, a median of approximately 6.5 months before onset.

Moderately to severely active disease, a Clinical Activity Score of at least 3, a NOSPECS grade of at least 4, and a duration under 3 months were present in ophthalmopathy patients. The study excluded patients with uncontrolled infections, other autoimmune diseases, pregnancy or lactation. Diagnoses were based on clinical symptoms, serum thyroxine and TRAb, thyroid ultrasound and orbital computed tomography. PBMCs were isolated from 7.5 to 10 ml of fresh peripheral blood by Ficoll-Paque density gradient centrifugation. Total RNA was extracted with Trizol reagent, and quality was checked on an Agilent 2100 Bioanalyzer. Taken from cysteine to phenylalanine, the CDR3 has 16 residues. Only the CDR3 DNA is retained, 48 bases long and in frame from the first base. CDR1 and CDR2 are read off the germline V gene as SGHTA and FQGNSA. Compared with germline, V lacks 3 bases and J lacks 0 bases; bases without a gene match: 7.

Sequencing was carried out using blood. The rearrangement combines TRBV7-2 with TRBJ2-5, with 7 bases matching TRBD1. The clonotype comes from a middle-aged woman with Graves' ophthalmopathy. Here is the DNA: TGTGCCAGCAGCTTTGGACAGGCAGAATACCAAGAGACCCAGTACTTC. This sequence encodes CASSFGQAEYQETQYF.